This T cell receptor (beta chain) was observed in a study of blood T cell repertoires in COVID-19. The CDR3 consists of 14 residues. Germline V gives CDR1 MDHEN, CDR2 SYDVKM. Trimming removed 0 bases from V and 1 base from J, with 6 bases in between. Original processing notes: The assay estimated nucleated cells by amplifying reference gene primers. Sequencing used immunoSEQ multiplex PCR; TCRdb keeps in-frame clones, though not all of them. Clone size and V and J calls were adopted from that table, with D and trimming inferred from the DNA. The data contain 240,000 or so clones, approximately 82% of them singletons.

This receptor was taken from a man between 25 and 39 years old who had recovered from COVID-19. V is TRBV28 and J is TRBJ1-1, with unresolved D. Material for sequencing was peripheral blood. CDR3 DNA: TGTGCCAGCAGTTTATGGGAGGAGAACACTGAAGCTTTCTTT. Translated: CASSLWEENTEAFF.